This T cell receptor beta chain came from a study of CXCR3-negative and CXCR3-positive naive CD8 T cells. Whole-study results and caveats: CXCR3-positive naive cells carried more hydrophobic TRB CDR3s than CXCR3-negative naive cells did. Memory cells diverged, while naive CXCR3-positive and CXCR3-negative cells had similar TRBV-TRBJ usage. Diversity proved comparably high across both naive subsets and much lower in memory CD8+ cells. Researchers report CXCR3 expression partially decreased after cryopreservation, with fresh PBMCs used in most assays.

Those CD8+ T cells considered naive were CD45RO-CCR7+CD27+CD95-. About this clonotype itself: As yet, its antigen is unknown.

Germline V gene data show CDR1 as ENHRY and CDR2 as SYGVKD. This CDR3 contains 14 residues. cDNA libraries for TRB were generated by 5' RACE incorporating UMI labels. TCRdb reanalyzed the 5' RACE reads, giving one entry per CDR3 protein sequence and no DNA. This table lists roughly 63,000 distinct CDR3 sequences. The sequenced material came from naive CXCR3+ CD8+ T cells from blood. The subset here: CD45RO-CCR7+CD27+CD95- naive CD8+ T cells expressing CXCR3 (TNR3+). This receptor was identified in a human donor in good health. Some clones in this sample may be carry-over from other donors' samples. The genes are TRBV10-3 and TRBJ2-1. This CDR3 is CAISESHTLNEQFF.